These 3 T cell receptor beta chains came from one sample sequenced in a study of OX40 agonist ivuxolimab in advanced cancers. The assay was immunoSEQ multiplex PCR, and TCRdb's table has in-frame clones only and misses some. The sample records more than 45,000 clones, around nine tenths being singletons. This specimen consisted of CD4+ or CD8+ T cells sorted from blood, obtained in a trial of the OX40 agonist ivuxolimab. The receptors were gathered from an adult with an advanced solid tumor such as melanoma, head and neck, liver or kidney cancer.

The chain combines TRBV14 with TRBJ2-5, with D hard to call. V lost 0 bases and J 2 bases, leaving 7 bases between the germline ends. This CDR3 has 14 residues. Looked up from germline, CDR1 is SGHDN and CDR2 is FVKESK. The CDR3 protein is CASSQEQIQETQYF. In nucleotides, the CDR3 is TGTGCCAGCAGCCAAGAACAAATACAAGAGACCCAGTACTTC.

CDR3 region: CASTPGPAGWTQYF. The CDR3 DNA reads TGTGCCAGCACCCCTGGGCCCGCAGGTTGGACCCAGTACTTC. The rearrangement links TRBV9 to TRBJ2-5; D unclear. V lost 6 bases and J lost 7, with 19 bases in between. CDR3 length equals 14 residues. Germline lookup yields CDR1 SGDLS and CDR2 YYNGEE. The whole variable domain, remainder taken from reference TRBV9 and TRBJ2-5, is DSGVTQTPKHLITATGQRVTLRCSPRSGDLSVYWYQQSLDQGLQFLIQYYNGEERAKGNILERFSAQQFPDLHSELNLSSLELGDSALYFCASTPGPAGWTQYFGPGTRLLVL.

The J gene is TRBJ2-7, the V gene TRBV18, with 9 bases that match TRBD1. This CDR3 comprises 14 residues. V lost 6 bases, J lost 2 bases, and 5 bases stayed unmatched. Looked up from germline, CDR1 is KGHSH and CDR2 is LQKENI. DNA for the CDR3: TGTGCCAGCTCCACGGGACAGGGTACCTACGAGCAGTACTTC. It yields the protein CASSTGQGTYEQYF.